The rows below give T cell receptor beta chains drawn from one sample of a study of technical replicates of blood from a few donors. The table came from immunoSEQ multiplex PCR; TCRdb's copy has only in-frame clones and leaves some out. Among about 75,000 clones listed, 92% were seen once. The sequenced sample consisted of T cells isolated from PBMCs. These receptors all come from a human donor in good health. CDR3s include the opening cysteine and the closing phenylalanine or tryptophan. D genes are given only for firm matches. Rows may omit the clone size; those that give it use once, few, many or a size class.

>-|TRBJ2-1|TRBV15|TRBD2
TGTGCCACCAGCGGTGGGACTAGCGGGAGTCTACCCTACAATGAGCAGTTCTTC
CATSGGTSGSLPYNEQFF
>-|TRBJ2-1|TRBV28|TRBD1
TGTGCCAGCAGTTTTGGGTTCGACAGGGGCCACTACAATGAGCAGTTCTTC
CASSFGFDRGHYNEQFF
>-|TRBJ2-3|TRBV11-2|TRBD1
TGTGCCAGCAGCTTTCGGGACAGGGCCACAGATACGCAGTATTTT
CASSFRDRATDTQYF
>once|TRBJ2-1|TRBV18|-
TGTGCCAGCTCACCACTTATGTCCGTCTTCTACAATGAGCAGTTCTTC
CASSPLMSVFYNEQFF
>-|TRBJ2-5|TRBV7-7|TRBD1
TGTGCCAGCAGCCCAAGACAGGGTGGGGAGACCCAGTACTTC
CASSPRQGGETQYF
>-|TRBJ2-7|TRBV9|-
TGTGCCAGCAGCGTAGGAGTAGCGCAGACCTACGAGCAGTACTTC
CASSVGVAQTYEQYF
>-|TRBJ1-3|TRBV28|-
TGTGCCAGCAGTCCGGATTTGGGGCCTGGAAACACCATATATTTT
CASSPDLGPGNTIYF
>-|TRBJ1-1|TRBV28|TRBD1
TGTGCCAGCAGCCCCTGGACAGGGACCCCTGAAGCTTTCTTT
CASSPWTGTPEAFF
>-|TRBJ2-2|TRBV18|-
TGTGCCAGCTCACCAACCAGCGCGAACACCGGGGAGCTGTTTTTT
CASSPTSANTGELFF
>-|TRBJ1-2|TRBV13|-
TGTGCCAGCAGCTTGGGGGCGTCTAACTATGGCTACACCTTC
CASSLGASNYGYTF
>-|TRBJ2-5|TRBV4-1|TRBD2
TGCGCCAGCAGCCCAGACGCTAGCGGGAGTAGAGAGACCCAGTACTTC
CASSPDASGSRETQYF
>-|TRBJ2-5|TRBV4-2|-
TGTGCCAGCAGCCAATACGGGGGTTCAGAGACCCAGTACTTC
CASSQYGGSETQYF
>once|TRBJ1-1|TRBV5-4|TRBD1
TGTGCCAGCCCATCCGGGACAGGGGGGCTAAGTGAAGCTTTCTTT
CASPSGTGGLSEAFF
>once|TRBJ2-7|TRBV7-2|TRBD2
TGTGCCAGCAGCTTAGTTCCTAGCGGCTCCTACGAGCAGTACTTC
CASSLVPSGSYEQYF
>-|TRBJ2-6|TRBV16|TRBD1
TGTGCCAGCAGCCTACAGGGGACCGGGGCCAACGTCCTGACTTTC
CASSLQGTGANVLTF
>-|TRBJ2-2|TRBV19|-
TGTGCCAGTAGTATAGATAATACAGGGAACACCGGGGAGCTGTTTTTT
CASSIDNTGNTGELFF
>-|TRBJ1-3|TRBV11-2|-
TGTGCCAGCAGCTTAGGGGCAGCCTCTGGAAACACCATATATTTT
CASSLGAASGNTIYF
>-|TRBJ2-7|TRBV11-3|-
TGTGCCAGCAGCTTAGACAGGGATCTACACGAGCAGTACTTC
CASSLDRDLHEQYF
>-|TRBJ2-7|TRBV4-1|TRBD2
TGCGCCAGCAGCCCCCGGAGCGGGAGTGACGAGCAGTACTTC
CASSPRSGSDEQYF
>-|TRBJ1-2|TRBV6-5|TRBD1
TGTGCCAGCAGTTACTCTGACAGGGGACCTAACTATGGCTACACCTTC
CASSYSDRGPNYGYTF
>-|TRBJ2-2|TRBV29-1|TRBD1
TGCAGCGTAACACAGGGGACCGGGGAGCTGTTTTTT
CSVTQGTGELFF
>-|TRBJ2-1|TRBV7-3|-
TGTGCCAGCAGCTTAGTATTGGCAAATGAGCAGTTCTTC
CASSLVLANEQFF
>-|TRBJ2-1|TRBV9|-
TGTGCCAGCAGCGTAGCTGTCAATGAGCAGTTCTTC
CASSVAVNEQFF
>-|TRBJ2-2|TRBV5-8|-
TGTGCCAGCAGCGGAAAGCGCCCGAACACCGGGGAGCTGTTTTTT
CASSGKRPNTGELFF
>-|TRBJ2-1|TRBV18|TRBD2
TGTGCCAGCTCACCACAGCGGGAGGGGAATGAGCAGTTCTTC
CASSPQREGNEQFF
>-|TRBJ2-7|TRBV27|TRBD1
TGTGCCAGCAGTCCAGGGACAGGGAGCCTGCTAGAGCAGTACTTC
CASSPGTGSLLEQYF
>-|TRBJ2-3|TRBV7-3|-
TGTGCCAGCAGCTTAAACGGGATTGGTGATACGCAGTATTTT
CASSLNGIGDTQYF
>-|TRBJ2-7|TRBV7-2|TRBD2
TGTGCCAGCAGCTCGCTAGCGGCCTACGAGCAGTACTTC
CASSSLAAYEQYF
>-|TRBJ1-4|TRBV6-1|-
TGTGCCAGTTCCTTCGAGGGAGCAACTAATGAAAAACTGTTTTTT
CASSFEGATNEKLFF
>-|TRBJ1-2|TRBV6-5|TRBD1
TGTGCCAGCACAGCGACAGGGCACTATGGCTACACCTTC
CASTATGHYGYTF
>few|TRBJ1-4|TRBV9|TRBD1
TGTGCCACTAAGGACAGGCTTAATGAAAAACTGTTTTTT
CATKDRLNEKLFF
>once|TRBJ2-2|TRBV9|TRBD2
TGTGCCAGCAGCTCGAGAGCGGGAGAAATCCCCGGGGAGCTGTTTTTT
CASSSRAGEIPGELFF
>-|TRBJ2-1|TRBV6-1|TRBD1
TGTGCCAGCAGTGACACAGGGGTCAATGAGCAGTTCTTC
CASSDTGVNEQFF
>once|TRBJ2-5|TRBV7-3|-
TGTGCCAGCAGCTTGGGCCCCCAAGAGACCCAGTACTTC
CASSLGPQETQYF
>-|TRBJ1-5|TRBV25-1|-
TGTGCCAGCAGTTCGGACAGTACTAATCAGCCCCAGCATTTT
CASSSDSTNQPQHF
>-|TRBJ2-5|TRBV6-1|-
TGTGCCAGCAGTGAAGGCGGGGGCCAGCAAGAGACCCAGTACTTC
CASSEGGGQQETQYF
>-|TRBJ2-4|TRBV10-1|TRBD2
TGCGCCAGCAGTGAGTCGATGGGGCTAGCGGAGCACAAAAACATTCAGTACTTC
CASSESMGLAEHKNIQYF
>-|TRBJ2-7|TRBV5-1|TRBD1
TGCGCCAGCAGCGAAGGACAGGGTAGGAGCTCCTACGAGCAGTACTTC
CASSEGQGRSSYEQYF
>-|TRBJ2-7|TRBV5-4|TRBD2
TGTGCCAGCAGCTTGGGCGGCGGGGGGGAGCAGTACTTC
CASSLGGGGEQYF
>-|TRBJ2-1|TRBV5-1|-
TGCGCCAGCAGCTTCACACAGTTGGGCGATGAGCAGTTCTTC
CASSFTQLGDEQFF
>-|TRBJ2-7|TRBV27|TRBD1
TGTGCCAGCAGTACGCGACAGGGGGTCTCCTACGAGCAGTACTTC
CASSTRQGVSYEQYF
>-|TRBJ2-7|TRBV29-1|TRBD1
TGCAGCGTAATGACAGGGCTTCACTACGAGCAGTACTTC
CSVMTGLHYEQYF
>-|TRBJ2-1|TRBV7-2|TRBD2
TGTGCCAGCAGCTACACTAGCGGGAGCAATGAGCAGTTCTTC
CASSYTSGSNEQFF
>-|TRBJ1-2|TRBV11-1|-
TGTGCCAGCTATGGGCAGAGGGAGAACTTGGAATATGGCTACACCTTC
CASYGQRENLEYGYTF
>-|TRBJ2-5|TRBV7-9|TRBD2
TGTGCCAGCAGCTTTCCTAGCGGGCCTATCGGAGAGACCCAGTACTTC
CASSFPSGPIGETQYF
>-|TRBJ2-7|TRBV2|-
TGTGCCAGCAGTCCACTCGACAGAAGGATACACGAGCAGTACTTC
CASSPLDRRIHEQYF
>once|TRBJ1-1|TRBV7-3|-
TGTGCCAGCAGCTTAAGAGGGGACTACACTGAAGCTTTCTTT
CASSLRGDYTEAFF
>-|TRBJ2-7|TRBV27|-
TGTGCCAGCAGTTTAAGTCTGGAGACGTCCTACGAGCAGTACTTC
CASSLSLETSYEQYF